This T cell receptor beta chain came from a study of Graves' ophthalmopathy and Graves' hyperthyroidism. Looking at the study overall: No treatment had been given when peripheral blood was collected at initial diagnosis.

This clonotype was counted a few times. Germline loops: CDR1 DFQATT, CDR2 SNEGSKA (reference sequence). The CDR3 is made up of 16 amino acids. Between the trimmed V and J ends, which lost 1 base and 2 bases, there was a span of 17 bases. Using RNA transcripts, the TCR beta CDR3 regions were amplified. RT-PCR in the first round used HTBI primers; a second-round multiplex PCR followed. A single record per CDR3 protein comes from TCRdb applying MiXCR to the multiplex PCR reads. The table records some 360,000 distinct CDR3 sequences, about 18% of them present only once. The sequenced sample was peripheral blood. The chain joins TRBV20-1 to TRBJ1-2; D unresolved. This TCR was sampled from an adult woman with stable Graves' hyperthyroidism. CDR3 bases: TGCAGTGCTAGAGCATCCCCGAGCAGTCCGAACTATGGCTACACCTTC. It is translated as CSARASPSSPNYGYTF.